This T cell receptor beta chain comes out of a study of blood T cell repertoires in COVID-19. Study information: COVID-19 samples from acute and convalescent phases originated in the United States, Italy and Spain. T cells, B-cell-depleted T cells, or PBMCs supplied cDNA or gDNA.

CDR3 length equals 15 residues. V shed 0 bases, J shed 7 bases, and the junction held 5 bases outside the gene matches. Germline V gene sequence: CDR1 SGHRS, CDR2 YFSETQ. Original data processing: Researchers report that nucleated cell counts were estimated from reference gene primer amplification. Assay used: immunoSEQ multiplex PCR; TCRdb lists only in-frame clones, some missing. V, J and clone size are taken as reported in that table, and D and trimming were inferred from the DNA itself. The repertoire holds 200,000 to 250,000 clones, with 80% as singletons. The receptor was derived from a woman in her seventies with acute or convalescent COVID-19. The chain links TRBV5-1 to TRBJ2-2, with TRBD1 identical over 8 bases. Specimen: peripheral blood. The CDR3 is CASSLEQGADGELFF. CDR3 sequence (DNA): TGCGCCAGCAGCTTGGAGCAGGGGGCGGACGGGGAGCTGTTTTTT.